This T cell receptor (beta chain) is drawn from a study of T cell responses to AZD1222 COVID-19 vaccine. Study details: It was second doses at about 4 or about 12 weeks that were pooled.

Findings and caveats of the study: Nearly half of spike-specific TCRs reportedly go after variant regions that carry no mutations. The sample set comprised mostly white British donors with more females, and clonal diversity was possibly underestimated.

Method: immunoSEQ multiplex PCR; TCRdb's copy keeps in-frame clones and lacks some. The table records more than 80,000 clones, 80% to 90% of them present only once. Details on this clone: Antigen: not known.

The germline CDR1 and CDR2 sequences are MNHNY and SVGAGI (reference sequence). V lost 0 bases and J 10 bases, leaving 12 bases between the germline ends. CDR3 length: 13 residues. The chain recombines TRBV6-6 with TRBJ1-1; D unresolved. This TCR derives from an adult in good health. Sequencing used peripheral blood, obtained on day 0 of AZD1222 vaccination. CDR3 amino acids: CASSYSDGRGAFF. CDR3 nucleotide sequence: TGTGCCAGCAGTTACTCGGACGGCCGAGGAGCTTTCTTT.